The 30 T cell receptor beta chains below come from one sample, sequenced in a study of cytomegalovirus exposure and HLA in healthy donors. Use of 60 Vbeta and 13 Jbeta primers characterized the PCR. Sequencing used immunoSEQ multiplex PCR; TCRdb keeps in-frame clones, though not all of them. The sample lists some 190,000 clones, 75% to 85% seen once, with around 1.6% in the top ten. Sequencing input: PBMCs. Source of these receptors: a man between 18 and 35 years old in good health and CMV-seronegative.

This clone has just one count. The chain couples TRBV30 to TRBJ1-2, with TRBD1 identical over 10 bases. Losses at the gene ends were 4 bases for V and 2 bases for J; bases not matched to a gene: 4. Germline CDR1 GTSNPN, CDR2 SVGIG (reference sequence). The CDR3 runs 14 residues. CDR3 nucleotide sequence: TGTGCCTGGAATCCGACAGGGGGCAACTATGGCTACACCTTC. Amino acids: CAWNPTGGNYGYTF.

The chain employs TRBV5-1 and TRBJ2-2, with D tentatively TRBD2 (6 bases). The length of the CDR3 is 15 residues. V shed 3 bases and J shed 2 bases, with 11 bases lying between them. Germline V lookup: CDR1 SGHRS, CDR2 YFSETQ. The CDR3 spells CASSSPGLNTGELFF. CDR3 DNA: TGCGCCAGCAGCTCCCCTGGACTAAACACCGGGGAGCTGTTTTTT.

The CDR3 DNA reads TGTGCCAGCGGGAGTGGTCTGCGCGAGCAGTACTTC. This translates into CASGSGLREQYF. The chain combines TRBV28 with TRBJ2-7; weak D call: TRBD2 (5 bases). The V gene's germline CDR1 is MDHEN and CDR2 SYDVKM. The CDR3 contains 12 residues. V was clipped by 8 bases and J by 6 bases, with 14 bases between them.

V gene TRBV7-9 combines with J gene TRBJ2-5; maybe TRBD2 (6 bases). The CDR3 extends over 15 amino acids. Trimming removed 1 base from V and 4 bases from J, with 13 bases in between. The germline V gene encodes CDR1 SEHNR and CDR2 FQNEAQ (reference sequence). Here the CDR3 DNA reads TGTGCCAGCAGCTTAGGATACGGGGGTGGAGAGACCCAGTACTTC. This sequence encodes CASSLGYGGGETQYF.

This chain connects TRBV29-1 to TRBJ2-7, with D possibly being TRBD2 (6 bases). Trimming cost V 4 bases and J 4 bases, with 8 bases left between them. CDR3 length: 11 amino acids. Germline loops: CDR1 SQVTM, CDR2 ANQGSEA. CDR3: CSVAGVYEQYF. The CDR3 coding sequence is TGCAGCGTTGCGGGGGTTTACGAGCAGTACTTC.

The chain combines TRBV27 with TRBJ1-2; TRBD1 matches at 7 bases. Germline V lookup: CDR1 MNHEY, CDR2 SMNVEV (reference sequence). The junction had 9 bases not matched to a gene; V was cut back by 2 bases and J by 0 bases. This CDR3 region has 17 residues. CDR3 region: CASSLRDSRVANYGYTF. CDR3 coding DNA: TGTGCCAGCAGTTTACGGGACAGCCGTGTTGCTAACTATGGCTACACCTTC.

This chain links TRBV7-3 with TRBJ2-3, with D uncertain. There are 13 residues in the CDR3. Trimming took 2 bases from V and 5 from J, leaving 8 bases between them. Germline V lookup: CDR1 SGHTA, CDR2 FQGTGA. Written as DNA, the CDR3 is TGTGCCAGCAGCTTATCTAGAGGAGATACGCAGTATTTT. Its translation: CASSLSRGDTQYF.

The genes are TRBV27 and TRBJ1-2; TRBD1 matches at 7 bases. The CDR3 length is 14 residues. CDR1 and CDR2 from the germline V gene are MNHEY and SMNVEV (reference sequence). V lost 6 bases and J lost 8; bases outside the gene matches: 12. CDR3 coding DNA: TGTGCCAGCAGCATCGACAGGGTTCAGAAAGGCTACACCTTC. Translation gives CASSIDRVQKGYTF.

The V call is TRBV7-2, the J call TRBJ1-2; D not resolved. The V gene's germline CDR1 is SGHTA and CDR2 FQGNSA. The V end was cut by 5 bases, the J end by 5 bases, with 12 bases between. The CDR3 contains 13 residues. The DNA for the CDR3 is TGTGCCAGCAGCCCGAGTACGCCTTATGGCTACACCTTC. Amino acids: CASSPSTPYGYTF.

This clone has just one count. The chain is built from TRBV7-3 and TRBJ1-1; weak D call: TRBD1 (6 bases). Germline V lookup: CDR1 SGHTA, CDR2 FQGTGA. CDR3 length: 14 amino acids. V lost 3 bases and J 5 bases, leaving 13 bases between the germline ends. Written as DNA, the CDR3 is TGTGCCAGCAGCTTGAGACAGGTGGGGACTGAAGCTTTCTTT. This encodes CASSLRQVGTEAFF.

The chain employs TRBV29-1 and TRBJ1-2; D may be TRBD1 (5 bases). Trimming pared 5 bases from V and 5 bases from J, leaving 18 bases between. There are 14 residues in the CDR3. Per the germline V gene, CDR1 is SQVTM and CDR2 is ANQGSEA. The CDR3 DNA follows: TGCAGCGTTTTAAGCCAGGGAAGGGTGTATGGCTACACCTTC. This codes for CSVLSQGRVYGYTF.

The chain carries TRBV6-6 and TRBJ2-7; weak D call: TRBD2 (5 bases). In germline, CDR1 is MNHNY, CDR2 SVGAGI (reference sequence). V was shortened by 6 bases and J by 5 bases, with 17 bases between the two germline ends. The CDR3 runs 14 residues. The CDR3 reads CASRPDRGKDEQYF. Here the CDR3 DNA reads TGTGCCAGCAGGCCCGACCGGGGTAAGGACGAGCAGTACTTC.

This clone is a singleton in its sample. The chain combines TRBV7-3 with TRBJ1-2; a weak D match, TRBD1 (5 bases). Germline V gene sequence: CDR1 SGHTA, CDR2 FQGTGA. There are 14 residues in the CDR3. The V end lost 5 bases, the J end lost 3 bases, and 13 bases lay between the germline ends. The CDR3 nucleotides read TGTGCCAGCAGCCCCGGGGGGGGAGACTATGGCTACACCTTC. Translating gives CASSPGGGDYGYTF.

This clone was counted once. The chain is built from TRBV19 and TRBJ2-3; 8 nucleotides align to TRBD1. Trimming took 1 base from V and 3 from J; bases not matched to a gene: 9. Germline CDR1 is LNHDA and CDR2 is SQIVND (reference sequence). The CDR3 consists of 17 residues. This CDR3 is CASSIVTGAVATDTQYF. The CDR3, as DNA: TGTGCCAGTAGTATAGTGACAGGGGCGGTGGCAACAGATACGCAGTATTTT.

This sequence joins TRBV27 and TRBJ2-5, with TRBD2 matching 8 bases. V lost 2 bases to trimming and J lost 4 bases; unmatched junction nucleotides: 6. This CDR3 spans 15 amino acids. Germline V gene data show CDR1 as MNHEY and CDR2 as SMNVEV (reference sequence). CDR3 nucleotide sequence: TGTGCCAGCAGTTTACAAAGCGGGAGTACAGAGACCCAGTACTTC. Protein product: CASSLQSGSTETQYF.

The rearrangement uses TRBV19 and TRBJ1-1; weak D call: TRBD1 (6 bases). Trimming removed 3 bases from V and 4 bases from J, with 18 bases in between. The CDR3 runs to 16 residues. CDR1 and CDR2 from the germline V gene are LNHDA and SQIVND (reference sequence). This chain's CDR3 is CASSILPGSGATEAFF. The DNA of the CDR3 is TGTGCCAGTAGTATCCTCCCGGGGTCAGGGGCCACTGAAGCTTTCTTT. Combining the CDR3 with reference TRBV19 and TRBJ1-1 gives the whole variable domain DGGITQSPKYLFRKEGQNVTLSCEQNLNHDAMYWYRQDPGQGLRLIYYSQIVNDFQKGDIAEGYSVSREKKESFPLTVTSAQKNPTAFYLCASSILPGSGATEAFFGQGTRLTVV.

The DNA of the CDR3 is TGTGCCACTCGACAGGCATCAGGGACCCAGTACTTC. Translating it yields CATRQASGTQYF. The chain is built from TRBV19 and TRBJ2-5, with TRBD1 as a possible D gene (6 bases). V shed 10 bases and J shed 7 bases, with 16 bases lying between them. Germline values: CDR1 LNHDA, CDR2 SQIVND (reference sequence). The CDR3 is 12 residues long.

This chain links TRBV28 with TRBJ2-7, with a tentative D call TRBD2 (7 bases). The CDR3 loop spans 15 amino acids. Per the germline V gene, CDR1 is MDHEN and CDR2 is SYDVKM. V was trimmed by 4 bases and J by 3 bases, leaving 16 bases between them. Here the CDR3 DNA reads TGTGCCAGCAGTTCGAGGGGGGGAACCAACTACGAGCAGTACTTC. Its translation is CASSSRGGTNYEQYF.

Written as DNA, the CDR3 is TGTGCCAGCAGCTTGGCCACTGGGTGGGAGGATGGCTACACCTTC. Residues: CASSLATGWEDGYTF. The chain employs TRBV5-6 and TRBJ1-2; unclear D gene. The germline V gene encodes CDR1 SGHDT and CDR2 YYEEEE. The V and J ends lost 0 bases and 6 bases respectively, with 15 bases between them. The CDR3 runs 15 residues.

This clone has a handful of counts. J is TRBJ2-7 and V is TRBV6-5; D is perhaps TRBD2 (6 bases). CDR1 MNHEY and CDR2 SVGAGI come from the germline V gene. The V end lost 0 bases, the J end lost 0 bases, and 12 bases lay between the germline ends. This CDR3 is built from 16 residues. The DNA of the CDR3 is TGTGCCAGCAGTTACTCGCAAGGAGGGCGCTCCTACGAGCAGTACTTC. Encoded protein: CASSYSQGGRSYEQYF.

The chain uses TRBV29-1 and TRBJ2-4, with TRBD1 matching over 8 bases. Trimming at V came to 6 bases and at J to 7 bases, leaving 5 bases not matched to a gene. The CDR3 runs 12 residues. The germline V gene encodes CDR1 SQVTM and CDR2 ANQGSEA. The CDR3 sequence is CSVQGDLNIQYF. In DNA form, the CDR3 reads TGCAGCGTACAGGGGGATCTGAACATTCAGTACTTC. The variable domain in full, completed from reference TRBV29-1 and TRBJ2-4, reads SAVISQKPSRDICQRGTSLTIQCQVDSQVTMMFWYRQQPGQSLTLIATANQGSEATYESGFVIDKFPISRPNLTFSTLTVSNMSPEDSSIYLCSVQGDLNIQYFGAGTRLSVL.

The rearrangement joins TRBV28 to TRBJ2-2; 11 positions agree with TRBD2. V shed 6 bases, J shed 2 bases, and the junction held 14 bases outside the gene matches. CDR1 and CDR2 (germline): MDHEN, SYDVKM. This CDR3 spans 19 amino acids. The CDR3 loop reads CASRTPEYGLAGNTGELFF. CDR3 sequence (DNA): TGTGCCAGCAGAACTCCCGAATACGGACTAGCGGGTAACACCGGGGAGCTGTTTTTT. The variable domain in full, completed from reference TRBV28 and TRBJ2-2, reads DVKVTQSSRYLVKRTGEKVFLECVQDMDHENMFWYRQDPGLGLRLIYFSYDVKMKEKGDIPEGYSVSREKKERFSLILESASTNQTSMYLCASRTPEYGLAGNTGELFFGEGSRLTVL.

This chain uses TRBV14 with TRBJ2-3, with D possibly TRBD1 on 5 matching bases. Germline V CDR1 and CDR2: SGHDN, FVKESK. Trimming stripped 0 bases from V and 2 bases from J, with 9 bases between. The CDR3 is made up of 15 amino acids. CDR3 bases: TGTGCCAGCAGCCAAGAACAGGCCCTCACAGATACGCAGTATTTT. Protein sequence: CASSQEQALTDTQYF.

V and J are TRBV5-8 and TRBJ1-1; D might be TRBD1 (5 bases). Trimming took off 6 bases at V and 1 base at J, with 16 bases between the two ends. The V gene's germline CDR1 is SGHTS and CDR2 YDEGEE. CDR3 length: 15 amino acids. The DNA of the CDR3 is TGTGCCAGCACCCCGGAATTGACAGCGAACACTGAAGCTTTCTTT. It codes for CASTPELTANTEAFF.

The chain combines TRBV9 with TRBJ1-5; 7 positions match TRBD1. The length of the CDR3 is 15 residues. The germline CDR1 and CDR2 sequences are SGDLS and YYNGEE. J was trimmed by 4 bases and V by 0 bases; bases with no gene match: 4. The CDR3 DNA follows: TGTGCCAGCAGCGTAGGCGGGACAGCGAATCAGCCCCAGCATTTT. Translated: CASSVGGTANQPQHF.

This chain uses TRBV6-6 with TRBJ1-3; a weak D match, TRBD1 (6 bases). The CDR3 length is 15 residues. V was shortened by 7 bases and J by 0 bases, with 13 bases between the two germline ends. Germline CDR1 reads MNHNY; CDR2 reads SVGAGI (reference sequence). In DNA form, the CDR3 reads TGTGCCAGCATTGACAGGTTACGCTCTGGAAACACCATATATTTT. It codes for CASIDRLRSGNTIYF.

The V gene is TRBV19, the J gene TRBJ1-5; 8 bases match TRBD1. V shed 10 bases and J 4 bases; nucleotides not matched to a gene: 9. The CDR3 totals 14 residues. The germline CDR1 and CDR2 sequences are LNHDA and SQIVND (reference sequence). This chain's CDR3 is CATNRQGPNQPQHF. The CDR3 region has the DNA TGTGCCACCAACCGACAGGGGCCAAATCAGCCCCAGCATTTT.

The chain couples TRBV11-2 to TRBJ2-1; 10 bases agree with TRBD2. The junction had 4 bases not matched to a gene; V was cut back by 1 base and J by 7 bases. The CDR3 is 15 amino acids. The germline V gene encodes CDR1 SGHAT and CDR2 FQNNGV. The CDR3 loop is CASSLGAGGGNEQFF. In nucleotides, the CDR3 is TGTGCCAGCAGCTTAGGAGCGGGAGGGGGGAATGAGCAGTTCTTC.

The V call is TRBV2, the J call TRBJ2-3; 10 bases map to TRBD2. Germline CDR1 and CDR2: SNHLY and FYNNEI. The length of the CDR3 is 14 residues. The ends lost 7 bases at V and 5 bases at J; junction bases unmatched: 6. The CDR3 nucleotides are TGTGCCAGCAAAATGAGGACTAGCGGAGATACGCAGTATTTT. It codes for CASKMRTSGDTQYF.

The chain has TRBV6-1 and TRBJ1-3; TRBD1 might be the D (5 bases). This CDR3 spans 17 amino acids. Deletions cut 4 bases from V and 1 base from J, with 17 bases between. Germline CDR1 MNHNS, CDR2 SASEGT. This chain's CDR3 is CASSAVDSAFSGNTIYF. In DNA form, the CDR3 reads TGTGCCAGCAGTGCAGTCGACAGTGCCTTTTCTGGAAACACCATATATTTT.